Each of the 11 T cell receptor beta chains below was sequenced from the same sample in a study of blood T cell repertoires in COVID-19. Data came from immunoSEQ multiplex PCR; TCRdb stores just in-frame clones and leaves some out. The table records over 400,000 clones, 70% to 90% of them present only once. The sample comprised peripheral blood. These receptors originate from a human donor in a cohort sampled during active COVID-19.

The chain carries TRBV11-3 and TRBJ2-3; 14 nucleotides match TRBD2. The CDR3 totals 15 residues. CDR1 is SGHNT and CDR2 is YENEEA in the germline V gene. The V segment lost 4 bases and the J segment 9 bases; nucleotides outside the gene matches: 6. For the CDR3, the DNA is TGTGCCAGCAGCTATAGGACTAGCGGGAGGCCCACGCAGTATTTT. Residues: CASSYRTSGRPTQYF.

The chain has TRBV4-3 and TRBJ2-5; 15 bases are shared with TRBD2. The germline V gene has CDR1 LGHNA and CDR2 YSLEER. V trimming: 0 bases; J trimming: 10 bases; junction bases outside the gene matches: 18. This CDR3 contains 20 residues. DNA of the CDR3: TGCGCCAGCAGCCAAGATCGGGGACTAGCGGGAGGACCCAGGGCTGTGGACCAGTACTTC. It codes for CASSQDRGLAGGPRAVDQYF.

This clone appeared a single time. The chain couples TRBV18 to TRBJ2-5, with TRBD1 as a possible D gene (6 bases). There are 12 residues in the CDR3. Germline V gene sequence: CDR1 KGHSH, CDR2 LQKENI. V shed 4 bases and J shed 4 bases, with 7 bases lying between them. The CDR3 coding sequence is TGTGCCAGCTCACAGGGGGTAGAGACCCAGTACTTC. It specifies CASSQGVETQYF.

The genes are TRBV11-3 and TRBJ2-5; 7 nucleotides agree with TRBD1. This CDR3 region has 14 residues. V was pared by 5 bases and J by 2 bases, with 5 bases of the junction left unmatched. Germline loops: CDR1 SGHNT, CDR2 YENEEA. The CDR3 bases are TGTGCCAGCAGCGTTGGACAGGCACAAGAGACCCAGTACTTC. Protein: CASSVGQAQETQYF.

The chain carries TRBV3-1 (or the pseudogene TRBV3-2) and TRBJ1-2; a weak D match, TRBD1 (5 bases). Trimming pared 0 bases from V and 5 bases from J, leaving 10 bases between. There are 14 residues in the CDR3. CDR1 and CDR2 from the germline V gene are LGHDT and YNNKEL (reference sequence). CDR3 region: CASSQDRVGYGYTF. The CDR3 DNA follows: TGTGCCAGCAGCCAAGACAGGGTGGGGTATGGCTACACCTTC.

DNA of the CDR3: TGTGCCAGCAGCTTAGGGACTAGCGGACTCTCTCCCTACAATGAGCAGTTCTTC. This codes for CASSLGTSGLSPYNEQFF. The chain is built from TRBV7-6 and TRBJ2-1; 10 nucleotides agree with TRBD2. Germline CDR1 reads SGHVS; CDR2 reads FNYEAQ. This CDR3 is built from 18 residues. J gave up 2 bases and V 1 base, and 8 bases lay outside the gene matches.

The chain recombines TRBV24-1 with TRBJ2-2; TRBD2 is a possible D gene (5 bases). This CDR3 has 16 residues. V lost 1 base and J 0 bases, leaving 8 bases between the germline ends. Germline V gene data show CDR1 as KGHDR and CDR2 as SFDVKD. CDR3 in amino acids: CATSDFRGANTGELFF. DNA of the CDR3: TGTGCCACCAGTGATTTCCGGGGAGCGAACACCGGGGAGCTGTTTTTT.

This chain connects TRBV11-1 to TRBJ1-1; unclear D gene. Germline V CDR1 and CDR2: SGHAT, FQDESV (reference sequence). The CDR3 spans 12 residues. Trimming stripped 3 bases from V and 10 bases from J, with 12 bases between. The CDR3 DNA reads TGTGCCAGCAGCTTCTCTAGCGGTGGAGCTTTCTTT. It is translated as CASSFSSGGAFF.

The chain uses TRBV6-5 and TRBJ2-1; a possible D gene is TRBD2 (6 bases). The length of the CDR3 is 15 residues. Trimming shortened V by 2 bases and J by 7 bases, and 15 bases separated the two germline ends. CDR1 MNHEY and CDR2 SVGAGI come from the germline V gene. The CDR3 coding sequence is TGTGCCAGCAGTTACAAAGCGGGCCGGGGGAATGAGCAGTTCTTC. Its translation: CASSYKAGRGNEQFF.

The rearrangement joins TRBV29-1 to TRBJ2-1; D gene unclear. V dropped 7 bases and J dropped 6 bases, with 22 bases sitting between them. Germline V lookup: CDR1 SQVTM, CDR2 ANQGSEA. The CDR3 has 15 amino acids. The CDR3, as DNA: TGCAGCGCCGGAACGATTAGTGGGCCCACCAATGAGCAGTTCTTC. Protein sequence: CSAGTISGPTNEQFF.

The V and J genes are TRBV5-8 and TRBJ1-5; D is possibly TRBD1 (5 bases). Germline assignment: CDR1 SGHTS and CDR2 YDEGEE. The ends were cut back, 0 bases at V and 0 bases at J, with 10 bases in the middle. The CDR3 consists of 16 residues. The CDR3 sequence is CASSLGQTYSNQPQHF. The CDR3 DNA follows: TGTGCCAGCAGCTTGGGACAGACTTATAGCAATCAGCCCCAGCATTTT.